Listed below are T cell receptor beta chains from one sample, sequenced in a study of blood T cell repertoires in COVID-19. Profiled with immunoSEQ multiplex PCR; TCRdb holds only in-frame clones, not every one. The sample gives about 33,000 clones, over 80% of which show up once; nearly 10% is in the top ten. Sequencing was performed on peripheral blood. These receptors all stem from a human donor with active COVID-19. The donor label of this sample is uncertain. Both conserved end residues are part of each CDR3. A D gene is named only where the DNA matches it firmly. Clone size is given for some rows only: seen once, a few or many times, or a class if the clone is expanded.

-	TRBV3-1/TRBV3-2	TRBD2	TRBJ2-7	CASSQDSGGAYEQYF	TGTGCCAGCAGCCAAGATAGCGGGGGGGCCTACGAGCAGTACTTC
-	TRBV6-5	TRBD2	TRBJ2-1	CAVGRVHEQFF	TGTGCCGTCGGGAGGGTTCATGAGCAGTTCTTC
-	TRBV9	TRBD2	TRBJ2-3	CASSVATGLAGGPWSPDTQYF	TGTGCCAGCAGCGTAGCTACTGGGCTAGCGGGAGGACCGTGGTCCCCAGATACGCAGTATTTT
once	TRBV18	TRBD1	TRBJ2-6	CASSPDRVGGANVLTF	TGTGCCAGCTCACCGGACAGGGTTGGTGGGGCCAACGTCCTGACTTTC
-	TRBV4-3	-	TRBJ1-3	CASSPGMNSGNTIYF	TGCGCCAGCAGCCCGGGAATGAACTCTGGAAACACCATATATTTT
few	TRBV5-1	-	TRBJ2-7	CASSFRGSSYEQYF	TGCGCCAGCAGCTTTAGGGGCAGCTCCTACGAGCAGTACTTC
few	TRBV18	-	TRBJ2-2	CASSPTGHPTGELFF	TGTGCCAGCTCGCCGACAGGTCACCCTACCGGGGAGCTGTTTTTT
few	TRBV4-1	TRBD2	TRBJ2-7	CASSRLAGAYEQYF	TGCGCCAGCAGCAGACTAGCGGGAGCGTACGAGCAGTACTTC
-	TRBV28	-	TRBJ1-6	CASSAQGSYNSPLHF	TGTGCCAGCAGTGCGCAGGGTAGCTATAATTCACCCCTCCACTTT
-	TRBV18	TRBD1	TRBJ2-5	CASSPAGTGTAQYF	TGTGCCAGCTCCCCCGCCGGGACAGGGACGGCCCAGTACTTC
few	TRBV9	TRBD1	TRBJ1-2	CASSAGTVYGYTF	TGTGCCAGCAGCGCCGGGACAGTCTATGGCTACACCTTC
-	TRBV2	TRBD1	TRBJ1-4	CASNPDRGNEKLFF	TGTGCCAGCAACCCGGACAGGGGGAACGAAAAACTGTTTTTT
-	TRBV7-9	-	TRBJ2-5	CASSLKGGKETQYF	TGTGCCAGCAGCTTAAAGGGGGGGAAGGAGACCCAGTACTTC
-	TRBV7-2	TRBD1	TRBJ1-1	CASSSTGFTEAFF	TGTGCCAGCAGCTCGACAGGGTTCACTGAAGCTTTCTTT
-	TRBV30	TRBD1	TRBJ1-3	CAWKRDRGMNTIYF	TGTGCCTGGAAGAGGGACAGGGGGATGAACACCATATATTTT
-	TRBV6-6	TRBD2	TRBJ2-1	CASRGLAVYEQFF	TGTGCCAGCAGGGGACTAGCGGTGTATGAGCAGTTCTTC
-	TRBV6-5	TRBD1	TRBJ2-2	CASITTGGTGELFF	TGTGCCAGCATTACGACAGGGGGCACCGGGGAGCTGTTTTTT
-	TRBV5-4	TRBD2	TRBJ2-1	CASSIAGGSYNEQFF	TGTGCCAGCAGCATTGCGGGAGGGTCCTACAATGAGCAGTTCTTC
once	TRBV7-2	-	TRBJ2-7	CASSPGTGGGRYEQYF	TGTGCCAGCAGCCCGGGAACAGGGGGAGGGCGGTACGAGCAGTACTTC
-	TRBV7-6	TRBD2	TRBJ2-7	CASSLQGAGGETEQYF	TGTGCCAGCAGCTTACAGGGCGCGGGAGGGGAAACCGAGCAGTACTTC
-	TRBV21-1	-	TRBJ2-2	CASSKFGVLVSGELFF	TGTGCCAGCAGCAAATTTGGAGTTTTAGTTTCAGGGGAGCTGTTTTTT
-	TRBV12-3/TRBV12-4	-	TRBJ2-7	CASSFRGFEQYF	TGTGCCAGCAGTTTTAGGGGGTTCGAGCAGTACTTC
-	TRBV4-2	-	TRBJ1-4	CASSQFRGEKLFF	TGTGCCAGCAGCCAATTCAGGGGTGAAAAACTGTTTTTT
-	TRBV18	TRBD2	TRBJ2-1	CASSPGLAGGNEQFF	TGTGCCAGCTCACCGGGACTAGCGGGAGGCAATGAGCAGTTCTTC
-	TRBV9	-	TRBJ1-3	CASSVVSGDVLSGNTIYF	TGTGCCAGCAGCGTAGTTAGCGGGGACGTTCTCTCTGGAAACACCATATATTTT
-	TRBV2	-	TRBJ2-1	CASTSFNEQFF	TGTGCCAGCACTTCCTTCAATGAGCAGTTCTTC
-	TRBV3-1/TRBV3-2	TRBD2	TRBJ2-7	CASGDTGGSYEQYF	TGTGCCAGCGGCGATACGGGGGGTTCCTACGAGCAGTACTTC
-	TRBV6-5	-	TRBJ1-1	CASLRDSPREAFF	TGTGCCAGCCTCCGGGACTCCCCCCGGGAAGCTTTCTTT
once	TRBV10-3	-	TRBJ2-3	CAISDSPDTQYF	TGTGCCATCAGTGACTCCCCAGATACGCAGTATTTT
-	TRBV28	TRBD1	TRBJ2-1	CASSFSRDRGTRASYNEQFF	TGTGCCAGCAGTTTTTCCCGGGACAGGGGGACAAGGGCCTCCTACAATGAGCAGTTCTTC
-	TRBV28	TRBD1	TRBJ1-2	CATRGQGIYGYTF	TGTGCCACCCGTGGACAGGGGATCTATGGCTACACCTTC
-	TRBV3-1/TRBV3-2	-	TRBJ2-7	CASSYSGYEQYF	TGTGCCAGCAGTTATAGCGGATACGAGCAGTACTTC
-	TRBV4-2	-	TRBJ2-7	CASSQDGAAYEQYF	TGTGCCAGCAGCCAAGATGGGGCAGCCTACGAGCAGTACTTC
-	TRBV7-2	TRBD2	TRBJ2-7	CASATSGGTYEQYF	TGTGCCTCGGCCACTAGCGGGGGAACCTACGAGCAGTACTTC
-	TRBV5-4	TRBD2	TRBJ2-7	CASSLHTISGVYTYEQYF	TGTGCCAGCAGCTTGCACACAATTAGCGGGGTGTACACCTACGAGCAGTACTTC
-	TRBV29-1	TRBD1	TRBJ2-2	CSVTGTAQFWGGTGELFF	TGCAGCGTCACCGGGACAGCGCAATTTTGGGGTGGGACCGGGGAGCTGTTTTTT
-	TRBV11-2	TRBD2	TRBJ2-1	CASSPLGVAGDDEQFF	TGTGCCAGCAGCCCCTTAGGGGTAGCGGGAGACGATGAGCAGTTCTTC
-	TRBV2	-	TRBJ1-5	CASSSPEGVNQPQHF	TGTGCCAGCAGTTCCCCGGAGGGTGTCAATCAGCCCCAGCATTTT
once	TRBV7-3	-	TRBJ2-7	CASSRTGQNQGGNYEQYF	TGTGCCAGCAGCCGCACCGGGCAGAATCAGGGGGGAAACTACGAGCAGTACTTC
-	TRBV5-1	-	TRBJ1-1	CASSYSTVNTEAFF	TGCGCCAGCAGCTATTCGACAGTGAACACTGAAGCTTTCTTT